The 27 T cell receptor beta chains below were found in one sample sequenced in a study of OX40 agonist ivuxolimab in advanced cancers. TCRdb's table, derived via immunoSEQ multiplex PCR, lists solely in-frame clones and lacks some. The data contain roughly 80,000 clones, roughly four fifths of them singletons. The sequencing used CD4+ or CD8+ T cells sorted from blood, collected in a trial of the OX40 agonist ivuxolimab. The receptors shown here come from an adult with an advanced solid tumor such as melanoma, head and neck, liver or kidney cancer.

This chain links TRBV9 with TRBJ2-1; 13 bases map to TRBD2. The J segment lost 7 bases and the V segment lost 1 base, leaving 11 bases of the junction unmatched. The CDR3 consists of 18 residues. CDR1 and CDR2 (germline): SGDLS, YYNGEE. CDR3 region: CASSVTSGGAFSPNEQFF. CDR3 nucleotides: TGTGCCAGCAGCGTAACTAGCGGGGGGGCCTTTTCCCCGAATGAGCAGTTCTTC.

The V gene is TRBV5-5, the J gene TRBJ1-3; no definite D call. CDR1 is SGHKS and CDR2 is YYEKEE in the germline V gene (reference sequence). The CDR3 runs 16 residues. The V and J ends lost 0 bases and 0 bases respectively, with 10 bases between them. Written as DNA, the CDR3 is TGTGCCAGCAGCTTGGTTGGGTCGGACTCTGGAAACACCATATATTTT. Amino acids: CASSLVGSDSGNTIYF.

The chain is built from TRBV4-1 and TRBJ1-3; 9 nucleotides line up with TRBD1. CDR3 length: 18 residues. Germline trimming cut 1 base from V and 0 bases from J; bases unmatched to any gene: 7. The V gene's germline CDR1 is MGHRA and CDR2 YSYEKL. The CDR3 region is CASSQAYNRGLSGNTIYF. CDR3 nucleotide sequence: TGCGCCAGCAGCCAAGCCTATAACAGGGGGCTCTCTGGAAACACCATATATTTT.

The DNA for the CDR3 is TGTGCCACCAGCAGAGGGCCTAATGAAAAACTGTTTTTT. Its protein product is CATSRGPNEKLFF. The chain has TRBV15 and TRBJ1-4; no reliable D call. This CDR3 spans 13 amino acids. V was trimmed by 1 base and J by 3 bases, leaving 3 bases between them. Germline CDR1 is LNHNV and CDR2 is YYDKDF (reference sequence).

This sequence joins TRBV6-1 and TRBJ1-1, with a tentative D call TRBD1 (5 bases). V lost 5 bases, J lost 1 base, and 11 bases lay in between. This CDR3 has 14 amino acids. CDR1 is MNHNS, CDR2 SASEGT, per germline. This CDR3 reads CASSSAGKNTEAFF. DNA for the CDR3: TGTGCCAGCAGTTCGGCAGGGAAGAACACTGAAGCTTTCTTT.

This clone occurred a few times. The V gene is TRBV28, the J gene TRBJ2-2; 8 positions agree with TRBD2. From germline, CDR1 is MDHEN and CDR2 SYDVKM. CDR3 length: 19 amino acids. The V and J ends lost 6 bases and 1 base, in that order; junction bases with no gene match: 16. CDR3: CASSSGLVRGGQNTGELFF. As DNA, the CDR3 is TGTGCCAGCAGCAGCGGACTAGTTCGGGGGGGACAGAACACCGGGGAGCTGTTTTTT.

This sequence joins TRBV6-6 and TRBJ1-4, with D tentatively TRBD1 (5 bases). The V gene's germline CDR1 is MNHNY and CDR2 SVGAGI (reference sequence). Trimming removed 0 bases at V and 5 bases at J, with 13 bases between. The CDR3 spans 16 residues. Here the CDR3 reads CASSYSSGGGNEKLFF. The DNA for the CDR3 is TGTGCCAGCAGTTACTCGAGCGGGGGAGGCAATGAAAAACTGTTTTTT.

The rearrangement joins TRBV6-5 to TRBJ1-4, with D perhaps matching TRBD1 (6 bases). The CDR3 runs 15 residues. Trimming took 6 bases from V and 8 from J, leaving 19 bases between them. CDR1 and CDR2 from the germline V gene are MNHEY and SVGAGI. The CDR3 bases are TGTGCCAGCAGCCCACCGGGGGCCTTAGGCGAAAAACTGTTTTTT. It yields the protein CASSPPGALGEKLFF.

V gene TRBV5-6 combines with J gene TRBJ1-3; D perhaps matches TRBD1 (6 bases). V dropped 3 bases and J dropped 4 bases, with 14 bases sitting between them. CDR1 is SGHDT and CDR2 is YYEEEE in the germline V gene. The CDR3 loop spans 15 amino acids. The CDR3 DNA follows: TGTGCCAGCAGCTACAGACGGACAGCAGGAAACACCATATATTTT. It translates to CASSYRRTAGNTIYF. Filled out from reference TRBV5-6 and TRBJ1-3, the complete variable domain reads DAGVTQSPTHLIKTRGQQVTLRCSPKSGHDTVSWYQQALGQGPQFIFQYYEEEERQRGNFPDRFSGHQFPNYSSELNVNALLLGDSALYLCASSYRRTAGNTIYFGEGSWLTVV.

This clone appeared a single time. The V gene is TRBV4-2, the J gene TRBJ1-6; D perhaps matches TRBD1 (6 bases). The CDR3 is 16 residues long. Trimming shortened V by 4 bases and J by 6 bases, and 16 bases separated the two germline ends. CDR1 and CDR2 (germline): LGHNA, YNFKEQ. The CDR3 DNA follows: TGTGCCAGCAGCCCCCCGACAGGACGAGGTAATTCACCCCTCCACTTT. It yields the protein CASSPPTGRGNSPLHF.

The chain recombines TRBV15 with TRBJ1-4, with D maybe TRBD1 (5 bases). Per the germline V gene, CDR1 is LNHNV and CDR2 is YYDKDF (reference sequence). Deletions cut 6 bases from V and 5 bases from J, with 22 bases between. This CDR3 is 17 amino acids long. In DNA form, the CDR3 reads TGTGCCACCAGAGAACGGTCCCGGGGAAACAGGAATGAAAAACTGTTTTTT. Protein: CATRERSRGNRNEKLFF.

The chain couples TRBV18 to TRBJ2-5, with TRBD1 identical over 9 bases. The CDR3 has 15 amino acids. Germline CDR1 and CDR2: KGHSH and LQKENI. V trimming: 2 bases; J trimming: 5 bases; junction bases outside the gene matches: 6. CDR3 nucleotides: TGTGCCAGCTCACCAGGACAGGGGATCTTGGAGACCCAGTACTTC. This codes for CASSPGQGILETQYF. Based on the CDR3 plus reference TRBV18 and TRBJ2-5, the full variable domain is NAGVMQNPRHLVRRRGQEARLRCSPMKGHSHVYWYRQLPEEGLKFMVYLQKENIIDESGMPKERFSAEFPKEGPSILRIQQVVRGDSAAYFCASSPGQGILETQYFGPGTRLLVL.

This clone appeared a few times. The V call is TRBV28, the J call TRBJ2-7, with D uncertain. Trimming left V 4 bases short and J 2 bases short, with 3 bases between. Germline V gives CDR1 MDHEN, CDR2 SYDVKM. The CDR3 spans 11 residues. CDR3 amino acids: CASSSPYEQYF. Here the CDR3 DNA reads TGTGCCAGCAGTTCCCCCTACGAGCAGTACTTC.

The CDR3 sequence: CASSLPRQGDISRDEKLFF. For the CDR3, the DNA is TGCGCCAGCAGCTTACCACGACAGGGGGATATCAGTAGAGATGAAAAACTGTTTTTT. The chain carries TRBV5-1 and TRBJ1-4; TRBD1 matches 9 bases. V shed 2 bases, J shed 6 bases, and the junction held 17 bases outside the gene matches. CDR1 and CDR2 (germline): SGHRS, YFSETQ. This CDR3 is built from 19 residues. The whole variable domain, remainder taken from reference TRBV5-1 and TRBJ1-4, is KAGVTQTPRYLIKTRGQQVTLSCSPISGHRSVSWYQQTPGQGLQFLFEYFSETQRNKGNFPGRFSGRQFSNSRSEMNVSTLELGDSALYLCASSLPRQGDISRDEKLFFGSGTQLSVL.

This clone was counted a few times. This chain links TRBV30 with TRBJ2-2; D call uncertain. There are 14 residues in the CDR3. V was pared by 0 bases and J by 3 bases, with 8 bases between. Germline CDR1 reads GTSNPN; CDR2 reads SVGIG (reference sequence). The CDR3 is CAWSVYSDTGELFF. CDR3 nucleotide sequence: TGTGCCTGGAGTGTGTACTCAGACACCGGGGAGCTGTTTTTT.

This clone has just one count. V is TRBV7-5 and J is TRBJ1-1. TRBV7-5 is labeled a pseudogene. This CDR3 is built from 12 residues. This chain's CDR3 is CVRTPHEGEAFF. As DNA, the CDR3 is TGTGTCAGAACCCCCCACGAAGGAGAAGCTTTCTTT.

The rearrangement links TRBV7-9 to TRBJ1-2, with 7 bases matching TRBD1. Germline V gene data show CDR1 as SEHNR and CDR2 as FQNEAQ (reference sequence). This CDR3 region has 15 residues. The trim removed 5 bases at V and 6 bases at J, leaving 12 bases unmatched. The CDR3 nucleotides read TGTGCCAGCAGCCCGAGGGGGCGCGCGGCGAATGGCTACACCTTC. Translated, it gives CASSPRGRAANGYTF. Supplemented by reference TRBV7-9 and TRBJ1-2, the full variable domain reads DTGVSQNPRHKITKRGQNVTFRCDPISEHNRLYWYRQTLGQGPEFLTYFQNEAQLEKSRLLSDRFSAERPKGSFSTLEIQRTEQGDSAMYLCASSPRGRAANGYTFGSGTRLTVV.

The chain recombines TRBV7-4 with TRBJ2-7, with D possibly TRBD2 on 6 matching bases. Germline V gives CDR1 SGHVT, CDR2 SQSDAQ. V lost 1 base to trimming and J lost 4 bases, with 17 bases between them. This CDR3 spans 16 amino acids. In DNA, the CDR3 is TGTGCCAGCAGCTTAGTCTCGCAGGGAGGACTGTACGAGCAGTACTTC. Translation gives CASSLVSQGGLYEQYF.

The gene calls are TRBV2 and TRBJ1-1; the D gene is possibly TRBD1 (6 bases). The germline gives CDR1 SNHLY, CDR2 FYNNEI. This CDR3 is 14 amino acids long. Trimming took off 7 bases at V and 5 bases at J, with 17 bases between the two ends. CDR3 bases: TGTGCCAGCACCACAGTGCAGGGGAGGACTGAAGCTTTCTTT. The encoded protein is CASTTVQGRTEAFF.

The rearrangement uses TRBV18 and TRBJ2-1; D is undetermined. CDR3 length equals 12 residues. CDR1 is KGHSH and CDR2 is LQKENI in the germline V gene. V was shortened by 5 bases and J by 6 bases, with 8 bases between the two germline ends. The CDR3 sequence is CASSGPTNEQFF. CDR3 bases: TGTGCCAGCTCAGGGCCAACCAATGAGCAGTTCTTC. Looking up the rest from reference TRBV18 and TRBJ2-1 gives the full variable domain: NAGVMQNPRHLVRRRGQEARLRCSPMKGHSHVYWYRQLPEEGLKFMVYLQKENIIDESGMPKERFSAEFPKEGPSILRIQQVVRGDSAAYFCASSGPTNEQFFGPGTRLTVL.

This clone has only one observation. The V gene is TRBV6-1, the J gene TRBJ1-6, with TRBD1 as a possible D gene (6 bases). Germline-derived CDR1 and CDR2 are MNHNS and SASEGT. Trimming shortened V by 7 bases and J by 9 bases, and 16 bases separated the two germline ends. The CDR3 is 14 residues long. CDR3 nucleotide sequence: TGTGCCAGCAATGTCGGACAGAGACGTTCACCCCTCCACTTT. This encodes CASNVGQRRSPLHF.

The V gene is TRBV20-1, the J gene TRBJ2-5; TRBD1 agrees at 8 bases. This CDR3 contains 11 residues. V lost 8 bases, J lost 5 bases, and 4 bases stayed unmatched. Germline values: CDR1 DFQATT, CDR2 SNEGSKA (reference sequence). CDR3 coding DNA: TGCAGTAGCAGGGGGCAGGAGACCCAGTACTTC. Residues: CSSRGQETQYF.

CDR3 residues: CASSGGTGDTEAFF. CDR3 nucleotide sequence: TGCGCCAGCAGCGGAGGGACAGGGGACACTGAAGCTTTCTTT. The chain carries TRBV5-1 and TRBJ1-1, with TRBD1 identical over 10 bases. The CDR3 is made up of 14 amino acids. CDR1 is SGHRS and CDR2 is YFSETQ in the germline V gene. The ends lost 4 bases at V and 3 bases at J; junction bases unmatched: 3.

The chain joins TRBV10-1 to TRBJ2-1; 9 nucleotides align to TRBD1. The ends lost 5 bases at V and 5 bases at J; junction bases unmatched: 13. CDR3 length: 17 residues. The germline V gene encodes CDR1 WNHNN and CDR2 SYGVQD (reference sequence). The DNA for the CDR3 is TGCGCCAGCAGTCCCGGGGGCGTGGGACAGGGCGACAATGAGCAGTTCTTC. It codes for CASSPGGVGQGDNEQFF.

The rearrangement uses TRBV5-1 and TRBJ2-7; 8 bases line up with TRBD1. The V gene end was trimmed by 0 bases and the J gene end by 7 bases; junction bases not matched to a gene: 9. Germline CDR1 and CDR2: SGHRS and YFSETQ. The CDR3 has 15 residues. The CDR3 DNA follows: TGCGCCAGCAGCTTGGCCGGGACAGGAAACGAGGAGCAGTACTTC. Its protein product is CASSLAGTGNEEQYF.

The genes are TRBV7-3 and TRBJ2-3; TRBD2 agrees at 11 bases. After removal of 4 bases from V and 5 bases from J, the junction contained 5 bases not matched to a gene. Germline values: CDR1 SGHTA, CDR2 FQGTGA. There are 15 residues in the CDR3. CDR3 amino acids: CASSSTGTSGDTQYF. CDR3 DNA sequence: TGTGCCAGCAGCTCCACCGGGACTAGCGGAGATACGCAGTATTTT.

The chain joins TRBV5-1 to TRBJ1-2; weak D call: TRBD1 (6 bases). The CDR3 spans 14 residues. With 0 bases removed from V and 7 bases from J, the gap between germline ends came to 13 bases. Germline loops: CDR1 SGHRS, CDR2 YFSETQ. The CDR3 spells CASSLDPGHSGYTF. The CDR3 DNA follows: TGCGCCAGCAGCTTGGATCCGGGACACTCTGGCTACACCTTC.